A selection of T cell receptor beta chains follows, all from one sample in a study of T cells in Graves' hyperthyroidism and ophthalmopathy. TCRdb itself ran the multiplex PCR reads through MiXCR, one entry per CDR3 protein. The repertoire holds over 350,000 distinct CDR3 sequences, with around 20% as singletons. Sequenced: blood. The receptors were gathered from a man younger than 35 with Graves' ophthalmopathy. The CDR3 runs from the conserved cysteine through the conserved F or W. A D gene is named only where the DNA matches it firmly. The listing skips clone size in some rows; elsewhere it reads once, few, many or a size class.

size: -; J: TRBJ1-5; V: TRBV19; D: -; CDR3: CASSNPPGVQPQHF; DNA: TGTGCCAGTAGTAACCCCCCGGGGGTTCAGCCCCAGCATTTT
size: many; J: TRBJ1-2; V: TRBV7-9; D: -; CDR3: CASSLVQGNYGYTF; DNA: TGTGCCAGCAGCTTAGTGCAGGGAAACTATGGCTACACCTTC
size: few; J: TRBJ2-1; V: TRBV6-1; D: -; CDR3: CASSSKGTEQFF; DNA: TGTGCCAGCAGTTCCAAGGGGACTGAGCAGTTCTTC
size: -; J: TRBJ2-1; V: TRBV5-1; D: TRBD1; CDR3: CASSSAGQGLWYEQFF; DNA: TGCGCCAGCAGCTCAGCGGGACAGGGGTTATGGTATGAGCAGTTCTTC
size: -; J: TRBJ2-3; V: TRBV6-2/TRBV6-3; D: -; CDR3: CASSYWRGNTDTQYF; DNA: TGTGCCAGCAGTTATTGGAGGGGGAACACAGATACGCAGTATTTT
size: few; J: TRBJ1-5; V: TRBV6-2/TRBV6-3; D: -; CDR3: CASSVQDGDNQPQHF; DNA: TGTGCCAGCAGTGTTCAGGACGGTGACAATCAGCCCCAGCATTTT
size: many; J: TRBJ2-7; V: TRBV5-1; D: TRBD2; CDR3: CASSSGLALSYEQYF; DNA: TGCGCCAGCAGCTCCGGACTAGCGCTCTCCTACGAGCAGTACTTC
size: few; J: TRBJ1-2; V: TRBV28; D: TRBD1; CDR3: CATAGQGKSNYGYTF; DNA: TGTGCCACCGCTGGACAGGGGAAGTCTAACTATGGCTACACCTTC
size: many; J: TRBJ1-1; V: TRBV12-3/TRBV12-4; D: -; CDR3: CASSYGNTEAFF; DNA: TGTGCCAGCAGTTACGGGAACACTGAAGCTTTCTTT
size: -; J: TRBJ1-2; V: TRBV2; D: -; CDR3: CASSEAVGYTF; DNA: TGTGCCAGCAGTGAAGCGGTGGGATACACCTTC
size: many; J: TRBJ1-5; V: TRBV20-1; D: -; CDR3: CSAGRDPGGNQPQHF; DNA: TGCAGTGCTGGGAGAGATCCAGGGGGCAATCAGCCCCAGCATTTT
size: -; J: TRBJ2-2; V: TRBV20-1; D: TRBD1; CDR3: CSANYQGQGPGELFF; DNA: TGCAGTGCTAACTACCAGGGACAGGGGCCCGGGGAGCTGTTTTTT
size: -; J: TRBJ2-2; V: TRBV10-1; D: TRBD1; CDR3: CASGRQGTGELFF; DNA: TGCGCCAGCGGAAGACAGGGGACCGGGGAGCTGTTTTTT
size: many; J: TRBJ2-7; V: TRBV7-9; D: -; CDR3: CASSLGSISYEQYF; DNA: TGTGCCAGCAGCTTAGGGAGCATCTCCTACGAGCAGTACTTC
size: few; J: TRBJ1-1; V: TRBV4-2; D: -; CDR3: CASSQSEGDTEAFF; DNA: TGTGCCAGCAGCCAATCGGAGGGAGACACTGAAGCTTTCTTT
size: -; J: TRBJ1-4; V: TRBV18; D: -; CDR3: CASSPRENREKLFF; DNA: TGTGCCAGCTCACCGCGGGAGAATCGGGAAAAACTGTTTTTT
size: many; J: TRBJ1-6; V: TRBV28; D: -; CDR3: CASRPGQDNSPLHF; DNA: TGTGCCAGCAGGCCGGGGCAAGATAATTCACCCCTCCACTTT
size: -; J: TRBJ1-1; V: TRBV11-2; D: -; CDR3: CASSFGWGGRNTEAFF; DNA: TGTGCCAGCAGCTTTGGGTGGGGTGGAAGGAACACTGAAGCTTTCTTT
size: few; J: TRBJ2-2; V: TRBV7-9; D: -; CDR3: CASSFHNTGELFF; DNA: TGTGCCAGCAGCTTCCACAACACCGGGGAGCTGTTTTTT
size: few; J: TRBJ1-1; V: TRBV9; D: -; CDR3: CASSVGRFTEAFF; DNA: TGTGCCAGCAGCGTGGGCAGGTTCACTGAAGCTTTCTTT
size: few; J: TRBJ2-7; V: TRBV7-9; D: -; CDR3: CASSLGDNYYEQYF; DNA: TGTGCCAGCAGCTTAGGTGACAACTACTACGAGCAGTACTTC
size: many; J: TRBJ2-5; V: TRBV18; D: -; CDR3: CASSTWTNQETQYF; DNA: TGTGCCAGCTCAACGTGGACTAACCAAGAGACCCAGTACTTC